Each of the 13 T cell receptor beta chains below was sequenced from the same sample in a study of blood T cell repertoires in COVID-19. Sequenced by immunoSEQ multiplex PCR; TCRdb stores in-frame clones only, minus some. The sample includes 150,000 or so clones, about four fifths seen only once; the top ten take approximately 2.9%. Sequenced: peripheral blood. Every receptor here comes from a woman of 80 years or more with acute or convalescent COVID-19.

This sequence joins TRBV19 and TRBJ1-5; D is ambiguous. CDR3 size: 14 residues. CDR1 and CDR2 from the germline V gene are LNHDA and SQIVND (reference sequence). V was shortened by 5 bases and J by 6 bases, with 14 bases between the two germline ends. The CDR3 loop is CASSAFEGSQPQHF. In DNA form, the CDR3 reads TGTGCCAGTAGTGCCTTCGAGGGCTCTCAGCCCCAGCATTTT.

The chain is built from TRBV5-1 and TRBJ2-7, with 8 bases lining up with TRBD1. This CDR3 is 14 amino acids long. Per the germline V gene, CDR1 is SGHRS and CDR2 is YFSETQ. The V and J ends lost 0 bases and 4 bases, in that order; junction bases with no gene match: 3. Here the CDR3 reads CASSLGQGIYEQYF. CDR3 coding DNA: TGCGCCAGCAGCTTGGGACAGGGGATATACGAGCAGTACTTC.

This clone was observed a handful of times. This rearrangement joins TRBV7-2 to TRBJ1-1; 8 bases are shared with TRBD1. Germline CDR1 reads SGHTA; CDR2 reads FQGNSA. V was clipped by 4 bases and J by 5 bases; unmatched bases: 3. The CDR3 consists of 13 residues. CDR3 nucleotide sequence: TGTGCCAGCAGCTCGGACAGGGTTACTGAAGCTTTCTTT. Encoded protein: CASSSDRVTEAFF. The full variable domain, rest sourced from reference TRBV7-2 and TRBJ1-1, is GAGVSQSPSNKVTEKGKDVELRCDPISGHTALYWYRQSLGQGLEFLIYFQGNSAPDKSGLPSDRFSAERTGGSVSTLTIQRTQQEDSAVYLCASSSDRVTEAFFGQGTRLTVV.

This sequence joins TRBV5-4 and TRBJ1-4, with 9 bases lining up with TRBD1. The germline gives CDR1 SGHNT, CDR2 YYREEE (reference sequence). Trimming at V came to 4 bases and at J to 8 bases, leaving 6 bases not matched to a gene. This CDR3 spans 14 amino acids. CDR3 coding DNA: TGTGCCAGCAGCCCACAGGGGGCGCCGGAAAAACTGTTTTTT. Translation: CASSPQGAPEKLFF.

Turning to this clone: One junction end does not reproduce the germline sequence, and a read error may be involved. The rearrangement uses TRBV7-7 and TRBJ2-3; 9 bases fit TRBD2. The germline V gene has CDR1 SSHAT and CDR2 FNYEAQ (reference sequence). CDR3 size: 15 residues. This chain's CDR3 is CASSLAGGVTDTQYF. The CDR3 nucleotides are TGTGCTAGCAGCTTGGCGGGGGGGGTCACAGATACGCAGTATTTT. Looking up the rest from reference TRBV7-7 and TRBJ2-3 gives the full variable domain: GAGVSQSPRYKVTKRGQDVTLRCDPISSHATLYWYQQALGQGPEFLTYFNYEAQPDKSGLPSDRFSAERPEGSISTLTIQRTEQRDSAMYRCASSLAGGVTDTQYFGPGTRLTVL.

The CDR3 DNA reads TGCGCCAGCAGCCAAGCTTGGGACTCCCCGGGAGAGACCCAGTACTTC. Amino acid sequence: CASSQAWDSPGETQYF. This chain links TRBV4-1 with TRBJ2-5, with D maybe TRBD2 (6 bases). The CDR3 has 16 amino acids. Germline V gives CDR1 MGHRA, CDR2 YSYEKL. The V gene lost 1 base and the J gene lost 4 bases, with 16 bases spanning the gap.

This sequence joins TRBV27 and TRBJ1-6, with D tentatively TRBD1 (6 bases). The V gene lost 6 bases and the J gene lost 0 bases, with 12 bases spanning the gap. Germline V lookup: CDR1 MNHEY, CDR2 SMNVEV (reference sequence). There are 16 residues in the CDR3. CDR3: CASRPTGSSYNSPLHF. CDR3 in DNA: TGTGCCAGCAGACCTACAGGGAGCTCCTATAATTCACCCCTCCACTTT.

V is TRBV4-2 and J is TRBJ2-7; 9 positions agree with TRBD1. CDR3 length: 18 residues. V shed 0 bases and J 5 bases; nucleotides not matched to a gene: 14. CDR1 and CDR2 (germline): LGHNA, YNFKEQ. As DNA, the CDR3 is TGTGCCAGCAGCCAAGATCTCATGGGACAGGGCGTATTTAACGAGCAGTACTTC. This sequence encodes CASSQDLMGQGVFNEQYF.

The V gene is TRBV7-2, the J gene TRBJ1-1, with 8 bases fitting TRBD1. The CDR3 length is 15 residues. Trimming took 4 bases from V and 0 from J; bases not matched to a gene: 4. Germline CDR1 SGHTA, CDR2 FQGNSA. In DNA, the CDR3 is TGTGCCAGCAGCTCAGCAGGGGGCCTGAACACTGAAGCTTTCTTT. It is translated as CASSSAGGLNTEAFF.

The rearrangement links TRBV13 to TRBJ1-4, with 8 bases that match TRBD1. The ends lost 7 bases at V and 4 bases at J; junction bases unmatched: 8. Germline V gene sequence: CDR1 PRHDT, CDR2 FYEKMQ (reference sequence). CDR3 size: 15 residues. CDR3 loop: CASKPVGQGNEKLFF. The CDR3 nucleotides are TGTGCCAGCAAACCTGTCGGACAGGGTAATGAAAAACTGTTTTTT.

The chain links TRBV27 to TRBJ1-3, with 8 nucleotides matching TRBD1. Germline CDR1 MNHEY, CDR2 SMNVEV (reference sequence). This CDR3 contains 20 residues. Trimming cost V 1 base and J 2 bases; bases outside gene matches: 16. CDR3 nucleotide sequence: TGTGCCAGCAGTTTATACCCCCCTCCAGGACAGGGAACTGCTGGAAACACCATATATTTT. Its protein is CASSLYPPPGQGTAGNTIYF.

This chain uses TRBV9 with TRBJ1-1; 10 nucleotides agree with TRBD1. The CDR3 contains 17 residues. Germline CDR1 and CDR2: SGDLS and YYNGEE. V shed 2 bases and J 1 base; nucleotides not matched to a gene: 8. The DNA of the CDR3 is TGTGCCAGCAGCGTTGGACAGGGGGAGTCAAGGAACACTGAAGCTTTCTTT. This encodes CASSVGQGESRNTEAFF.

The chain couples TRBV19 to TRBJ1-5; 8 bases fit TRBD1. CDR1 is LNHDA and CDR2 is SQIVND in the germline V gene (reference sequence). J gave up 4 bases and V 4 bases, and 9 bases lay outside the gene matches. There are 16 residues in the CDR3. Here the CDR3 reads CASSKSGTGDNQPQHF. The CDR3 DNA sequence: TGTGCCAGTAGTAAATCCGGGACAGGAGATAATCAGCCCCAGCATTTT.